The 31 T cell receptor beta chains listed next were all sequenced from one sample in a study of metastatic and nonmetastatic thyroid tumors. Through MiXCR, TCRdb re-clonotyped the PCR reads. The sample consists of about 9,400 clones, roughly 30% of them appearing once. Ahead of thyroid surgery, no patient had received treatment of any kind. Input material: adjacent normal tissue. All receptors derive from a female donor with papillary thyroid cancer or a benign thyroid nodule (not recorded which). Some clones in this sample may be carry-over from other donors' samples.

This clone was observed a handful of times. The chain employs TRBV10-3 and TRBJ2-3, with 8 bases that match TRBD1. Germline-derived CDR1 and CDR2 are ENHRY and SYGVKD. V lost 11 bases, J lost 2 bases, and 9 bases stayed unmatched. This CDR3 contains 14 residues. This chain's CDR3 is CASQGVGNTDTQYF. The CDR3 DNA reads TGTGCCTCACAGGGGGTTGGGAACACAGATACGCAGTATTTT.

Judged by abundance, this clone is large. The rearrangement uses TRBV2 and TRBJ2-7; TRBD2 agrees at 8 bases. This CDR3 region has 13 residues. Germline V CDR1 and CDR2: SNHLY, FYNNEI. V lost 7 bases to trimming and J lost 4 bases; unmatched junction nucleotides: 6. CDR3 sequence: CASMGLAGYEQYF. In nucleotides, the CDR3 is TGTGCCAGCATGGGGCTAGCGGGTTACGAGCAGTACTTC.

This clone showed up just a few times. The gene calls are TRBV24-1 and TRBJ2-7; 8 nucleotides line up with TRBD1. Germline lookup yields CDR1 KGHDR and CDR2 SFDVKD. The CDR3 is 14 residues long. Trimming cost V 5 bases and J 3 bases; bases outside gene matches: 5. For the CDR3, the DNA is TGTGCCACCAGTGCCAGTGGACAGGGCTACGAGCAGTACTTC. Translated: CATSASGQGYEQYF.

The CDR3 loop reads CASSPGPGQGSNYGYTF. DNA for the CDR3: TGTGCCAGCAGCCCAGGACCGGGACAGGGATCTAACTATGGCTACACCTTC. This chain connects TRBV4-2 to TRBJ1-2, with TRBD1 matching 9 bases. Germline CDR1 LGHNA, CDR2 YNFKEQ. V was pared by 4 bases and J by 0 bases, with 9 bases of the junction left unmatched. The CDR3 covers 17 residues.

The J gene is TRBJ2-3, the V gene TRBV3-1; 8 bases line up with TRBD2. From germline, CDR1 is LGHDT and CDR2 YNNKEL (reference sequence). The CDR3 is 13 amino acids. J lost 1 base, V lost 8 bases, and 2 bases had no gene match. DNA for the CDR3: TGTGCCAGCCTTAGCGGGGGCACAGATACGCAGTATTTT. It translates to CASLSGGTDTQYF.

The chain has TRBV11-2 and TRBJ2-2, with TRBD2 matching 7 bases. Germline CDR1 reads SGHAT; CDR2 reads FQNNGV. The CDR3 has 16 amino acids. The junction had 14 bases not matched to a gene; V was cut back by 7 bases and J by 6 bases. The CDR3 bases are TGTGCCAGCATCCACACGACTAGCTCGGGTTCCGGGGAGCTGTTTTTT. The encoded protein is CASIHTTSSGSGELFF.

The rearrangement links TRBV28 to TRBJ1-2; D gene uncertain. CDR1 MDHEN and CDR2 SYDVKM come from the germline V gene. This CDR3 spans 14 amino acids. V lost 5 bases to trimming and J lost 10 bases, with 20 bases between them. CDR3: CASSVTWGTFVYTF. CDR3 sequence (DNA): TGTGCCAGCAGTGTGACATGGGGAACGTTTGTCTACACCTTC.

By sample share, this clone is medium-sized. The CDR3: CASSETSGIRPTDTQYF. The CDR3 DNA reads TGTGCCAGCAGTGAGACTAGCGGGATTCGTCCCACAGATACGCAGTATTTT. The gene calls are TRBV6-1 and TRBJ2-3, with 11 positions matching TRBD2. Trimming at V came to 3 bases and at J to 2 bases, leaving 7 bases not matched to a gene. The CDR3 runs to 17 residues. Germline loops: CDR1 MNHNS, CDR2 SASEGT.

This clone was seen a handful of times. J is TRBJ1-1 and V is TRBV20-1, with TRBD1 matching over 8 bases. Trimming at V came to 6 bases and at J to 5 bases, leaving 8 bases not matched to a gene. This CDR3 contains 13 residues. The germline V gene has CDR1 DFQATT and CDR2 SNEGSKA (reference sequence). The CDR3, as DNA: TGCAGTGCCGTGCCAGGGGGCAGAACTGAAGCTTTCTTT. The encoded protein is CSAVPGGRTEAFF.

The V gene is TRBV25-1, the J gene TRBJ2-5, with 13 bases that match TRBD2. The V gene end was trimmed by 4 bases and the J gene end by 5 bases; junction bases not matched to a gene: 4. The CDR3 runs to 15 residues. Germline loops: CDR1 MGHDK, CDR2 SYGVNS. The CDR3 is CASSVPTSGRETQYF. The CDR3 nucleotides are TGTGCCAGCAGTGTACCGACTAGCGGGAGGGAGACCCAGTACTTC. The full variable domain, its missing parts supplied by reference TRBV25-1 and TRBJ2-5, is EADIYQTPRYLVIGTGKKITLECSQTMGHDKMYWYQQDPGMELHLIHYSYGVNSTEKGDLSSESTVSRIRTEHFPLTLESARPSHTSQYLCASSVPTSGRETQYFGPGTRLLVL.

The sample holds a few counts of this clone. V is TRBV11-3 and J is TRBJ2-2; 9 bases match TRBD1. This CDR3 has 15 amino acids. Losses at the gene ends were 5 bases for V and 4 bases for J; bases not matched to a gene: 5. Germline V gene lookup returns CDR1 SGHNT and CDR2 YENEEA. The CDR3 DNA reads TGTGCCAGCAGCCGACAGGGGGTAATCACCGGGGAGCTGTTTTTT. Encoded protein: CASSRQGVITGELFF.

The CDR3 reads CASSFYRGARANVLTF. Here the CDR3 DNA reads TGTGCCAGCAGCTTTTACAGGGGAGCCCGGGCCAACGTCCTGACTTTC. The rearrangement links TRBV5-6 to TRBJ2-6; 7 nucleotides line up with TRBD1. Per the germline V gene, CDR1 is SGHDT and CDR2 is YYEEEE. The J segment lost 5 bases and the V segment lost 2 bases, leaving 7 bases of the junction unmatched. This CDR3 is 16 amino acids long.

Regarding this clone: Relative to the germline gene, one junction end is altered; a read error may explain this. This chain links TRBV7-2 with TRBJ2-7; no clear D gene. The CDR3 loop spans 14 amino acids. Germline V gene lookup returns CDR1 SGHTA and CDR2 FQGNSA. In DNA form, the CDR3 reads TGTGCCAGCAGCTTAGGGACGGTCGCCTACGAGCAGCACTTC. Protein: CASSLGTVAYEQHF. The full variable domain, rest sourced from reference TRBV7-2 and TRBJ2-7, is GAGVSQSPSNKVTEKGKDVELRCDPISGHTALYWYRQSLGQGLEFLIYFQGNSAPDKSGLPSDRFSAERTGGSVSTLTIQRTQQEDSAVYLCASSLGTVAYEQHFGPGTRLTVT.

This sequence joins TRBV4-2 and TRBJ2-1, with D possibly being TRBD1 (6 bases). Per the germline V gene, CDR1 is LGHNA and CDR2 is YNFKEQ. Trimming stripped 0 bases from V and 5 bases from J, with 14 bases between. This CDR3 comprises 16 residues. This CDR3 is CASSQELQGRNNEQFF. The CDR3 coding sequence is TGTGCCAGCAGCCAAGAGCTACAGGGAAGGAACAATGAGCAGTTCTTC.

This clone was detected only once. V is TRBV11-1 and J is TRBJ2-3, with TRBD1 as a possible D gene (5 bases). Trimming left V 5 bases short and J 2 bases short, with 17 bases between. Per germline, CDR1 SGHAT and CDR2 FQDESV (reference sequence). This CDR3 spans 16 amino acids. The CDR3 region has the DNA TGTGCCAGCAGCCCCGTTGAGGCAGGGATCACAGATACGCAGTATTTT. Protein: CASSPVEAGITDTQYF.

Only a few counts were recorded for this clone. The CDR3 sequence: CASRRVPQDTGELFF. CDR3 DNA sequence: TGTGCCAGCCGAAGAGTGCCCCAGGACACCGGGGAGCTGTTTTTT. The V call is TRBV2, the J call TRBJ2-2; no firm D call. Looked up from germline, CDR1 is SNHLY and CDR2 is FYNNEI. Trimming left V 8 bases short and J 3 bases short, with 16 bases between. This CDR3 comprises 15 residues.

Concerning this clone: Germline is not matched at one junction end, which may reflect a read error. This chain links TRBV20-1 with TRBJ2-5; a weak D match, TRBD2 (6 bases). Germline values: CDR1 DFQATT, CDR2 SNEGSKA (reference sequence). There are 15 residues in the CDR3. CDR3 loop: CSAREASVLQETPYF. The CDR3 DNA reads as TGCAGTGCTAGAGAGGCTAGCGTGCTACAAGAGACCCCGTACTTC.

The J gene is TRBJ2-1, the V gene TRBV12-3 or TRBV12-4; D remains unclear. The CDR3 contains 14 residues. Trimming took 4 bases from V and 7 from J, leaving 14 bases between them. In DNA, the CDR3 is TGTGCCAGCAGTTCCACCTTCATTGGGAATGAGCAGTTCTTC. Translating it yields CASSSTFIGNEQFF.

The J gene is TRBJ1-1, the V gene TRBV6-5, with TRBD1 as a possible D gene (6 bases). Germline assignment: CDR1 MNHEY and CDR2 SVGAGI. V lost 0 bases and J lost 3, with 8 bases in between. The CDR3 totals 14 residues. The CDR3 DNA follows: TGTGCCAGCAGTTACTCGAGGGGGGACACTGAAGCTTTCTTT. It translates to CASSYSRGDTEAFF.

This clone was counted between two and nine times. V usage is TRBV5-1 and J usage is TRBJ2-7; TRBD2 agrees at 7 bases. J gave up 3 bases and V 4 bases, and 7 bases lay outside the gene matches. Germline V lookup: CDR1 SGHRS, CDR2 YFSETQ. CDR3 size: 14 residues. The CDR3 is CASSPRGGYYEQYF. DNA of the CDR3: TGCGCCAGCAGCCCACGCGGGGGTTACTACGAGCAGTACTTC.

The J gene is TRBJ1-6, the V gene TRBV11-3, with unresolved D. The germline V gene encodes CDR1 SGHNT and CDR2 YENEEA. There are 13 residues in the CDR3. V was shortened by 5 bases and J by 6 bases, with 8 bases between the two germline ends. CDR3 sequence reads: CASSISSNSPLHF. CDR3 nucleotides: TGTGCCAGCAGCATAAGCTCTAATTCACCCCTCCACTTT. The variable domain in full, with the rest retrieved from reference TRBV11-3 and TRBJ1-6, is EAGVVQSPRYKIIEKKQPVAFWCNPISGHNTLYWYLQNLGQGPELLIRYENEEAVDDSQLPKDRFSAERLKGVDSTLKIQPAELGDSAVYLCASSISSNSPLHFGNGTRLTVT.

This clone is labeled medium-sized. Here the CDR3 reads CASTQSGGAVQYF. For the CDR3, the DNA is TGCGCCAGCACCCAGTCTGGGGGCGCGGTCCAGTACTTC. The chain recombines TRBV5-1 with TRBJ2-5; tentatively, D is TRBD1 (6 bases). Per germline, CDR1 SGHRS and CDR2 YFSETQ. The CDR3 totals 13 residues. V lost 6 bases, J lost 10 bases, and 19 bases lay in between.

This clone was recorded a few times. The chain is built from TRBV6-5 and TRBJ1-2; the match to TRBD1 covers 9 bases. Germline V gives CDR1 MNHEY, CDR2 SVGAGI. The CDR3 is 14 amino acids. Unmatched junction bases numbered 1, after V lost 0 bases and J lost 5 bases. CDR3 in DNA: TGTGCCAGCAGTTACTCGACAGGGGGATATGGCTACACCTTC. Residues: CASSYSTGGYGYTF.

J is TRBJ2-2 and V is TRBV19; a weak D match, TRBD2 (6 bases). The CDR3 has 16 residues. The V end lost 2 bases, the J end lost 4 bases, and 14 bases lay between the germline ends. CDR1 is LNHDA, CDR2 SQIVND, per germline (reference sequence). CDR3 nucleotides: TGTGCCAGTAGTATAACCTCGGGACTCAGCACCGGGGAGCTGTTTTTT. Translated: CASSITSGLSTGELFF.

Concerning this clone: A junction end diverges from the germline sequence, so it may reflect a read error. This sequence joins TRBV11-2 and TRBJ1-5, with D unresolved. Germline-derived CDR1 and CDR2 are SGHAT and FQNNGV. The length of the CDR3 is 13 residues. CDR3 bases: TGTGCCAGCAGCCTAGAGCGTAATCAGCCCCAGCATTTT. This translates into CASSLERNQPQHF.

This clone is medium-sized in the sample. The J gene is TRBJ2-6, the V gene TRBV5-1; tentatively, D is TRBD1 (5 bases). The CDR3 is made up of 14 amino acids. Germline V gene data show CDR1 as SGHRS and CDR2 as YFSETQ. Between the trimmed V and J ends, which lost 2 bases and 2 bases, there was a span of 5 bases. CDR3 protein: CASSLGAGANVLTF. Written as DNA, the CDR3 is TGCGCCAGCAGCTTAGGGGCTGGGGCCAACGTCCTGACTTTC.

The chain combines TRBV11-1 with TRBJ1-2; weak D call: TRBD1 (5 bases). This CDR3 region has 19 residues. Germline V gene sequence: CDR1 SGHAT, CDR2 FQDESV (reference sequence). Trimming removed 1 base from V and 0 bases from J, with 21 bases in between. The chain's CDR3 is CASSLDWRLRGTPNYGYTF. DNA for the CDR3: TGTGCCAGCAGCTTAGATTGGCGATTGAGGGGAACACCTAACTATGGCTACACCTTC.

V usage is TRBV11-2 and J usage is TRBJ1-2; D perhaps matches TRBD1 (6 bases). CDR1 and CDR2 from the germline V gene are SGHAT and FQNNGV. The CDR3 is 15 amino acids. Trimming pared 0 bases from V and 2 bases from J, leaving 10 bases between. The CDR3 bases are TGTGCCAGCAGCTTAGATAGGGGGGCCAACTATGGCTACACCTTC. It codes for CASSLDRGANYGYTF.

This chain joins TRBV6-2 or TRBV6-3 and TRBJ1-5; D call uncertain. V lost 2 bases and J 7 bases, leaving 9 bases between the germline ends. The V gene's germline CDR1 is MNHEY and CDR2 SVGEGT. The CDR3 contains 13 residues. CDR3 sequence reads: CASSYTDPQPQHF. CDR3 DNA sequence: TGTGCCAGCAGTTACACGGATCCCCAGCCCCAGCATTTT.

There are a few counts of this clone. The gene calls are TRBV6-1 and TRBJ2-3; no definite D call. CDR1 is MNHNS and CDR2 is SASEGT in the germline V gene. The CDR3 loop spans 14 amino acids. Between the trimmed V and J ends, which lost 5 bases and 2 bases, there was a span of 11 bases. The CDR3 nucleotides are TGTGCCAGCAGTCCCCCCTCGGCCACAGATACGCAGTATTTT. The encoded protein is CASSPPSATDTQYF.

The V gene is TRBV4-2, the J gene TRBJ1-1; D perhaps matches TRBD1 (5 bases). This CDR3 comprises 13 residues. Germline CDR1 and CDR2: LGHNA and YNFKEQ. V was shortened by 2 bases and J by 4 bases, with 8 bases between the two germline ends. The CDR3 sequence: CASSQKRGTEAFF. The DNA of the CDR3 is TGTGCCAGCAGCCAAAAAAGGGGCACTGAAGCTTTCTTT.